This T cell receptor beta chain was obtained from a study of cytomegalovirus exposure and HLA in healthy donors. The approximately 120-subject validation cohort, separate from the roughly 670-subject first cohort, included the donors. V trimming: 6 bases; J trimming: 4 bases; junction bases outside the gene matches: 3. The CDR3 has 13 amino acids. Germline V gene sequence: CDR1 KGHSH, CDR2 LQKENI. Libraries were prepared by immunoSEQ multiplex PCR; TCRdb keeps only in-frame clonotypes and omits some of them. The sample contains 200,000 to 250,000 clones, around four fifths of which appear only once. This receptor was identified in a woman under 30 in good health and CMV-seronegative. Sequenced input: PBMCs. The rearrangement joins TRBV18 to TRBJ2-4; TRBD1 agrees at 7 bases. The DNA for the CDR3 is TGTGCCAGCTCGGACAGGACTAAAAACATTCAGTACTTC. Protein sequence: CASSDRTKNIQYF.